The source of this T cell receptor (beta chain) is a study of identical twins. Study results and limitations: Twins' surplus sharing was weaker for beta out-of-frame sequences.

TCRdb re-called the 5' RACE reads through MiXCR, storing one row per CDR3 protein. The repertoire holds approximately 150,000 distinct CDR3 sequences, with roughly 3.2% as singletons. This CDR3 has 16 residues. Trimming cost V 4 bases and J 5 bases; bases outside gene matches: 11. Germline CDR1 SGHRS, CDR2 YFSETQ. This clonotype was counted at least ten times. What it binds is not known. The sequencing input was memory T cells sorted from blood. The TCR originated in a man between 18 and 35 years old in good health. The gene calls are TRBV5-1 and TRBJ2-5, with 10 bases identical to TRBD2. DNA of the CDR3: TGCGCCAGCAGCCTGGGCTCTAGCGGGAGCGGCGAGACCCAGTACTTC. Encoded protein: CASSLGSSGSGETQYF.